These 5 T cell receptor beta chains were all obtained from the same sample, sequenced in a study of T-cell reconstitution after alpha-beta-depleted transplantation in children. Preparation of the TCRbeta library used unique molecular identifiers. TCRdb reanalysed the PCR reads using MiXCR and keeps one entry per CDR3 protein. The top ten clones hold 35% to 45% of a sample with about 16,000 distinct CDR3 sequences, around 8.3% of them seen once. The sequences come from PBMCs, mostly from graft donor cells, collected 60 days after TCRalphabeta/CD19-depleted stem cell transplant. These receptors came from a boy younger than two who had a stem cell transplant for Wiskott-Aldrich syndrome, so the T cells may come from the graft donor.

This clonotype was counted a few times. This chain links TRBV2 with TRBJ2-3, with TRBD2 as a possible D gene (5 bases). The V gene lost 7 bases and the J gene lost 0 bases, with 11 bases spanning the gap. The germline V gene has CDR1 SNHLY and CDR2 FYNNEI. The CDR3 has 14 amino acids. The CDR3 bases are TGTGCCAGCAATTTTTGGGAGAGCACAGATACGCAGTATTTT. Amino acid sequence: CASNFWESTDTQYF.

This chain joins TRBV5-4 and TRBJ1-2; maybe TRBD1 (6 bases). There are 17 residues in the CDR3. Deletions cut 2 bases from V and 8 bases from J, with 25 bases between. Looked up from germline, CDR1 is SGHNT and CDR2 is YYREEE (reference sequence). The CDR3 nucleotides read TGTGCCAGCAGCTTCTCCACTAAAACGGTACAGGGAGGCGGCTACACCTTC. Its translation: CASSFSTKTVQGGGYTF.

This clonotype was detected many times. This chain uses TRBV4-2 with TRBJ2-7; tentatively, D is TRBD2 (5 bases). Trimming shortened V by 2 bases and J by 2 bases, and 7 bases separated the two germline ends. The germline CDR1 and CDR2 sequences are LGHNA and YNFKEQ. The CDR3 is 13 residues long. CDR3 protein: CASSQFGTYEQYF. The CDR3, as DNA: TGTGCCAGCAGCCAATTCGGGACCTACGAGCAGTACTTC.

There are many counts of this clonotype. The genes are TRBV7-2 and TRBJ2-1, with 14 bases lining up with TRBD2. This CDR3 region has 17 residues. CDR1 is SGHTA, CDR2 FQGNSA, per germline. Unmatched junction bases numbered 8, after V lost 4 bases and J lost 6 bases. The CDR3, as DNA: TGTGCCAGCAGCTCTCTCCCAGGACTAGCGGGAGGCAATGAGCAGTTCTTC. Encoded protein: CASSSLPGLAGGNEQFF.

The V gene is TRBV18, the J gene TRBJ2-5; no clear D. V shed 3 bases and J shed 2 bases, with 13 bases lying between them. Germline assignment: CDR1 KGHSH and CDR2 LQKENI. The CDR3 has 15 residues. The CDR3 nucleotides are TGTGCCAGCTCACCGTTCCAGCGTACTCAAGAGACCCAGTACTTC. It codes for CASSPFQRTQETQYF.